These T cell receptor beta chains were read from a single sample in a study of blood T cell repertoires in COVID-19. Here immunoSEQ multiplex PCR was the method, and the copy in TCRdb shows in-frame clones only, minus some. The data hold about 39,000 clones, with 94% observed a single time. The specimen sequenced was peripheral blood. The receptors stem from a human donor with active COVID-19. The donor label of this sample is uncertain. Each CDR3 is given without its conserved first and last residue. Fields, in order: J gene, V gene, clone size, CDR3 protein. Not all rows give a size; the values are once, few, many and, for expanded clones, a class.

J: TRBJ2-2
V: TRBV30
size: -
CDR3: AWSGPGGYDTGELF

J: TRBJ1-1
V: TRBV27
size: -
CDR3: ASSLRGGHPEAF

J: TRBJ1-2
V: TRBV28
size: -
CDR3: ASSLLDGGYGYT

J: TRBJ1-3
V: TRBV15
size: -
CDR3: ATSRDQGAGNTIY

J: TRBJ2-5
V: TRBV11-2
size: -
CDR3: ASSQAAGQETQY

J: TRBJ1-4
V: TRBV19
size: -
CDR3: ASSSQGSTNEKLF

J: TRBJ2-3
V: TRBV13
size: -
CDR3: ASSRVVSTDTQY

J: TRBJ2-3
V: TRBV11-2
size: -
CDR3: ASSLGVAGVGTDTQY

J: TRBJ1-1
V: TRBV5-6
size: -
CDR3: ASLKQDTEAF

J: TRBJ2-3
V: TRBV5-6
size: -
CDR3: ASSLAGHDTQY

J: TRBJ2-1
V: TRBV20-1
size: -
CDR3: SASTRRGAYNEQF

J: TRBJ2-5
V: TRBV7-2
size: -
CDR3: ASSKGTSGGNQETQY

J: TRBJ1-5
V: TRBV19
size: -
CDR3: ASRAWGDNQPQH

J: TRBJ2-1
V: TRBV12-5
size: -
CDR3: ASGLAGAINEQF

J: TRBJ1-2
V: TRBV3-1/TRBV3-2
size: -
CDR3: ASSQGKSTGGYT

J: TRBJ2-7
V: TRBV5-1
size: once
CDR3: ASSLAGTGGAPTYEQY

J: TRBJ1-2
V: TRBV9
size: -
CDR3: ASSVGQRSGYT

J: TRBJ2-3
V: TRBV3-1/TRBV3-2
size: -
CDR3: ASSRTDFEGADTQY

J: TRBJ2-7
V: TRBV5-4
size: -
CDR3: ASSSGSSYEQY

J: TRBJ2-5
V: TRBV3-1/TRBV3-2
size: -
CDR3: ASSQERGVLDQETQY

J: TRBJ2-3
V: TRBV7-9
size: -
CDR3: ASSGRGSTDTQY

J: TRBJ1-5
V: TRBV20-1
size: once
CDR3: SARTGITQH

J: TRBJ2-2
V: TRBV27
size: -
CDR3: ASSYASGVPGELF

J: TRBJ1-5
V: TRBV6-5
size: -
CDR3: ASSPQGGRQPQH

J: TRBJ2-7
V: TRBV7-6
size: -
CDR3: ASSEGAGPSSYEQY

J: TRBJ1-3
V: TRBV7-9
size: -
CDR3: ASSYGTGARNTIY

J: TRBJ2-1
V: TRBV5-4
size: -
CDR3: ASSPTSGGHNEQF

J: TRBJ1-2
V: TRBV6-5
size: -
CDR3: ASRSGVGYGYT

J: TRBJ2-7
V: TRBV3-1/TRBV3-2
size: once
CDR3: ASSRQGATYYEQY

J: TRBJ2-5
V: TRBV11-2
size: -
CDR3: ASSSDRTQY

J: TRBJ2-4
V: TRBV3-1/TRBV3-2
size: -
CDR3: ASSQLFSGTGGDIQY

J: TRBJ1-4
V: TRBV4-1
size: -
CDR3: ASSQERLRSGGNEKLF

J: TRBJ2-7
V: TRBV5-1
size: -
CDR3: ASSLEPDRDYEQY

J: TRBJ2-3
V: TRBV5-8
size: -
CDR3: ASSFGTRTDTQY

J: TRBJ2-7
V: TRBV10-3
size: once
CDR3: ACRDREYEQY